These T cell receptor beta chains were read from a single sample in a study of post-analysis software for immune sequencing data. TCRdb ran MiXCR on the PCR reads and lists one entry per CDR3 protein. The repertoire holds some 700,000 distinct CDR3 sequences, with 55% to 60% as singletons. The sample was blood. The receptors originated from a girl aged 2-10 years with multiple sclerosis. Both conserved end residues are part of each CDR3. The D gene is left open where the match is weak. A row's size may be missing; if present it is once, few, many or a size class.

V gene: TRBV18; J gene: TRBJ2-1; D gene: .; clone size: .; CDR3 DNA: TGTGCCAGCTCCGAGGCTGAGTCAAGCTCCTACAATGAGCAGTTCTTC; CDR3 protein: CASSEAESSSYNEQFF
V gene: TRBV12-3/TRBV12-4; J gene: TRBJ2-1; D gene: TRBD1; clone size: .; CDR3 DNA: TGTGCCAGCAGCAAGACAGGGGGTCTCTACAATGAGCAGTTCTTC; CDR3 protein: CASSKTGGLYNEQFF
V gene: TRBV7-9; J gene: TRBJ1-1; D gene: .; clone size: .; CDR3 DNA: TGTGCCAGCAGCCCCCTCCCAGGAGCTGAAGCTTTCTTT; CDR3 protein: CASSPLPGAEAFF
V gene: TRBV20-1; J gene: TRBJ2-1; D gene: .; clone size: once; CDR3 DNA: TGCAGTGCTACCCTTCGTAATGAGCAGTTCTTC; CDR3 protein: CSATLRNEQFF
V gene: TRBV20-1; J gene: TRBJ2-1; D gene: .; clone size: .; CDR3 DNA: TGCAGTGTCATGGGGGGTGGGACCTCCTACAATGAGCAGTTCTTC; CDR3 protein: CSVMGGGTSYNEQFF
V gene: TRBV5-1; J gene: TRBJ2-7; D gene: TRBD2; clone size: few; CDR3 DNA: TGCGCCAGCAGCTTGACTAGCGGGGGGACCTACGAGCAGTACTTC; CDR3 protein: CASSLTSGGTYEQYF
V gene: TRBV7-2; J gene: TRBJ1-6; D gene: TRBD1; clone size: .; CDR3 DNA: TGTGCCAGCAGCCCGGACAGGGATTCACCCCTCCACTTT; CDR3 protein: CASSPDRDSPLHF
V gene: TRBV7-2; J gene: TRBJ2-1; D gene: .; clone size: .; CDR3 DNA: TGTGCCAGCAGCTTATCAGCGGGCAGCTCCTACAATGAGCAGTTCTTC; CDR3 protein: CASSLSAGSSYNEQFF
V gene: TRBV28; J gene: TRBJ2-5; D gene: .; clone size: once; CDR3 DNA: TGTGCCAGCAGTCCCTTAAGTAACAGGATGATCCAAGAGACCCAGTACTTC; CDR3 protein: CASSPLSNRMIQETQYF
V gene: TRBV6-2/TRBV6-3; J gene: TRBJ2-6; D gene: .; clone size: .; CDR3 DNA: TGTGCCAGCAGTTTTACGCCCAACGTCCTGACTTTC; CDR3 protein: CASSFTPNVLTF
V gene: TRBV20-1; J gene: TRBJ2-1; D gene: TRBD2; clone size: .; CDR3 DNA: TGCAGTGCTAGAGGGACTAGCGGGAGAGCGGTTGAGCAGTTCTTC; CDR3 protein: CSARGTSGRAVEQFF
V gene: TRBV15; J gene: TRBJ2-5; D gene: .; clone size: few; CDR3 DNA: TGTGCCACCAGCAGAGATGGCCTGGAGACCCAGTACTTC; CDR3 protein: CATSRDGLETQYF
V gene: TRBV12-3/TRBV12-4; J gene: TRBJ1-1; D gene: .; clone size: .; CDR3 DNA: TGTGCCAGCAGTTTAGCGCGGGGGGCTGAAGCTTTCTTT; CDR3 protein: CASSLARGAEAFF
V gene: TRBV10-3; J gene: TRBJ2-7; D gene: .; clone size: .; CDR3 DNA: TGTGTCATCAGTGAGTCGAACTCTGGTAGGTACGAGCAGTACTTC; CDR3 protein: CVISESNSGRYEQYF
V gene: TRBV7-2; J gene: TRBJ1-1; D gene: .; clone size: .; CDR3 DNA: TGTGCCAGCAGTACACAGGACAATAATGAAGCTTTCTTT; CDR3 protein: CASSTQDNNEAFF
V gene: TRBV11-2; J gene: TRBJ2-5; D gene: TRBD2; clone size: .; CDR3 DNA: TGTGCCAGCAGCGCGAGACTAGCGTCACAGGAGACCCAGTACTTC; CDR3 protein: CASSARLASQETQYF
V gene: TRBV10-3; J gene: TRBJ2-7; D gene: TRBD1; clone size: few; CDR3 DNA: TGTGCCATCAGTGGACAGGGATTCGAGCAGTACTTC; CDR3 protein: CAISGQGFEQYF
V gene: TRBV10-3; J gene: TRBJ2-7; D gene: .; clone size: .; CDR3 DNA: TGTGCCATCAGTGATATTGCCTCGAGAAGCTCCTACGAGCAGTACTTC; CDR3 protein: CAISDIASRSSYEQYF
V gene: TRBV7-2; J gene: TRBJ1-2; D gene: .; clone size: .; CDR3 DNA: TGTGCCAGCAGCTTAGAGGGTAGTCCCTTCGGCTACACCTTC; CDR3 protein: CASSLEGSPFGYTF
V gene: TRBV20-1; J gene: TRBJ2-7; D gene: .; clone size: many; CDR3 DNA: TGCAGTGCTAGAGGGGGCTACGAGCAGTACTTC; CDR3 protein: CSARGGYEQYF
V gene: TRBV5-1; J gene: TRBJ2-7; D gene: TRBD1; clone size: .; CDR3 DNA: TGCGCCAGCAGCACGTCGGGACAGGCCCCCTCCTACGAGCAGTACTTC; CDR3 protein: CASSTSGQAPSYEQYF
V gene: TRBV7-2; J gene: TRBJ2-2; D gene: .; clone size: few; CDR3 DNA: TGTGCCAGCAGCTTGGTGGCCCAACATTACACCGGGGAGCTGTTTTTT; CDR3 protein: CASSLVAQHYTGELFF
V gene: TRBV6-6; J gene: TRBJ2-3; D gene: TRBD2; clone size: .; CDR3 DNA: TGTGCCAGCACCCTTACTAGCGGGGGGATCACAGATACGCAGTATTTT; CDR3 protein: CASTLTSGGITDTQYF
V gene: TRBV9; J gene: TRBJ2-1; D gene: .; clone size: .; CDR3 DNA: TGTGCCAGCAGCACCACCGGGGCAGAGCAGTTCTTC; CDR3 protein: CASSTTGAEQFF
V gene: TRBV27; J gene: TRBJ2-1; D gene: TRBD1; clone size: .; CDR3 DNA: TGTGCCAGCAGTTCCTTGGAAGGGGGCGCCTACAATGAGCAGTTCTTC; CDR3 protein: CASSSLEGGAYNEQFF
V gene: TRBV19; J gene: TRBJ2-3; D gene: TRBD1; clone size: .; CDR3 DNA: TGTGCCAGTAGTTTGACAGGGCTTGCCACAGATACGCAGTATTTT; CDR3 protein: CASSLTGLATDTQYF